This is a list of T cell receptor beta chains from one sample in a study of shared clonotypes between healthy human individuals. Some clones are missing from TCRdb's copy, which holds only in-frame ones; the method was immunoSEQ multiplex PCR. The sample yields about 1.9 million clones, just under 95% seen once. The specimen was naive CD8+ T cells from PBMCs. All receptors derive from a man aged 18 to 30 in good health. Some clones in this sample may be carry-over from other donors' samples. CDR3s include the opening cysteine and the closing phenylalanine or tryptophan. The D gene is left open where the match is weak. Size is stated for part of the rows, as once, few or many counts, or as a class when the clone is expanded.

clone_size d_call j_call v_call cdr3_aa cdr3_nt
NA NA TRBJ1-3 TRBV29-1 CSVLMAQPGTGALGNTIYF TGCAGCGTTCTAATGGCCCAACCGGGGACTGGCGCCCTTGGAAACACCATATATTTT
NA TRBD2 TRBJ2-1 TRBV9 CASNPTSGYNEQFF TGTGCCAGCAATCCGACTAGCGGATACAATGAGCAGTTCTTC
NA NA TRBJ1-1 TRBV6-1 CASSQFVAEAFF TGTGCCAGCAGCCAATTCGTCGCTGAAGCTTTCTTT
NA TRBD2 TRBJ2-1 TRBV7-9 CASSSPTSGRHNEQFF TGTGCCAGCAGCTCCCCTACTAGCGGGAGGCACAATGAGCAGTTCTTC
NA NA TRBJ2-7 TRBV11-2 CASSQQRSSYEQYF TGTGCCAGCAGCCAACAGCGCAGCTCCTACGAGCAGTACTTC
NA NA TRBJ2-1 TRBV30 CAWSFNSGNEQFF TGTGCCTGGAGCTTTAATAGCGGAAATGAGCAGTTCTTC
NA NA TRBJ1-1 TRBV7-3 CASSLLGTNTEAFF TGTGCCAGCAGCTTACTCGGGACCAACACTGAAGCTTTCTTT
NA NA TRBJ2-7 TRBV27 CASGRDAYEQYF TGTGCCAGCGGCAGGGACGCCTACGAGCAGTACTTC
NA TRBD1 TRBJ2-1 TRBV6-5 CASSYSGTGAANEQFF TGTGCCAGCAGTTACTCTGGGACAGGGGCTGCCAATGAGCAGTTCTTC
NA TRBD1 TRBJ2-7 TRBV7-9 CASSLAGRGYEQYF TGTGCCAGCAGCTTAGCGGGCAGGGGGTACGAGCAGTACTTC
NA TRBD1 TRBJ1-2 TRBV18 CASSPTGADYGYTF TGTGCCAGCTCACCAACAGGGGCGGACTATGGCTACACCTTC
NA TRBD1 TRBJ2-2 TRBV4-3 CASSQAGQENTGELFF TGCGCCAGCAGCCAAGCGGGACAGGAGAACACCGGGGAGCTGTTTTTT
NA NA TRBJ2-3 TRBV7-6 CASSWTSISTDTQYF TGTGCCAGCAGCTGGACCAGCATTAGCACAGATACGCAGTATTTT
NA NA TRBJ2-5 TRBV9 CASSSGGHQETQYF TGTGCCAGCAGCTCTGGGGGGCATCAAGAGACCCAGTACTTC
NA NA TRBJ1-2 TRBV28 CASRIPLGSNGYTF TGTGCCAGCAGGATCCCTTTGGGTTCCAATGGCTACACCTTC
once NA TRBJ1-1 TRBV7-9 CASSPEGREAFF TGTGCCAGCAGCCCCGAGGGACGTGAAGCTTTCTTT